This T cell receptor (beta chain) comes out of a study of cytomegalovirus exposure and HLA in healthy donors. Notes on the study in general: The sole available immune exposure information was CMV serostatus. Earlier findings revealed that most TCR beta V segments proved productive either about 87% or about 30% of the time. The authors reported that TCR beta sequences could predict HLA-A and HLA-B alleles. These predictions were accurate for most subjects in the first cohort. Near-uniform donor sequencing depth was presumed by presence/absence analyses.

This clone was detected only a few times. Antigen specificity is unknown. Amplification used 60 Vbeta primers and 13 Jbeta primers. Sequencing was performed with immunoSEQ multiplex PCR; in TCRdb, only in-frame clones are kept and a portion is missing. Altogether some 160,000 clones are present, 75% to 90% being singletons, with the ten largest covering approximately 1.4%. The germline V gene has CDR1 LNHDA and CDR2 SQIVND (reference sequence). The CDR3 runs 16 residues. With 1 base removed from V and 8 bases from J, the gap between germline ends came to 20 bases. Sequenced input: PBMCs. The chain recombines TRBV19 with TRBJ1-2; D call uncertain. This TCR was recovered from a woman younger than 30 in good health and CMV-seronegative. This chain's CDR3 is CASSIGAVGLLWGYTF. The CDR3 DNA reads as TGTGCCAGTAGTATAGGGGCAGTCGGACTTTTGTGGGGCTACACCTTC.